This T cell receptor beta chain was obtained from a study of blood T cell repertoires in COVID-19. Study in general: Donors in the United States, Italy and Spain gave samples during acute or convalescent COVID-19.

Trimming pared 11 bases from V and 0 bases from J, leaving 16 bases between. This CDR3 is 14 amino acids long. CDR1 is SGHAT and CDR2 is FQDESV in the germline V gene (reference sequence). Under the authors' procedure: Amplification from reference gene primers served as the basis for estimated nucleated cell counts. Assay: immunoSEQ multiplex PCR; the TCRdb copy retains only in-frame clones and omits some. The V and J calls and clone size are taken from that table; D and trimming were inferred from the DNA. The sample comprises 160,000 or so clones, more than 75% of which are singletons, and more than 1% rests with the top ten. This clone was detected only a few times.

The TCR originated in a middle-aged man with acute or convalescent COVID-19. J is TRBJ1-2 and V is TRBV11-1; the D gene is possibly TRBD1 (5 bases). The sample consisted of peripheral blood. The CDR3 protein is CAFKGNRPNYGYTF. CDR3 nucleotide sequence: TGTGCCTTCAAGGGGAACAGACCTAACTATGGCTACACCTTC.